Listed below are T cell receptor beta chains from one sample, sequenced in a study of blood T cell repertoires in COVID-19. Only in-frame clones appear in the TCRdb table, and some are missing; sequencing was by immunoSEQ multiplex PCR. Of 80,000 to 100,000 clones in the sample, about 80% are singletons; the top ten hold 10%. Sample: peripheral blood. Receptors were obtained from a woman in her 70s with acute or convalescent COVID-19. Both conserved end residues are part of each CDR3. The D gene is left open where the match is weak. Some rows have no size entry. The others give once, few or many, or a class for an expanded clone.

V	D	size	J	DNA	CDR3
TRBV7-2	-	-	TRBJ2-1	TGTGCCAGCAGCTTTGGGCGGGAATACTACAATGAGCAGTTCTTC	CASSFGREYYNEQFF
TRBV11-2	-	-	TRBJ1-3	TGTGCCAGCAGCTTACAGGGTCACTCTGGAAACACCATATATTTT	CASSLQGHSGNTIYF
TRBV11-2	-	-	TRBJ1-6	TGTGCCAGCAGCTTAGCGGCAGGGATGAGTTATTCACCCCTCCACTTT	CASSLAAGMSYSPLHF
TRBV10-2	TRBD1	-	TRBJ2-7	TGCGCCAGCAGCGGGACAGGAAATACCTACGAGCAGTACTTC	CASSGTGNTYEQYF
TRBV29-1	TRBD1	-	TRBJ1-2	TGCAGCGTTGAGGGCCAGGGGGGCTATGGCTACACCTTC	CSVEGQGGYGYTF
TRBV27	-	many	TRBJ1-6	TGTGCCAGCAGTCCCTCGGAGGCCAGCGGTAATTCACCCCTCCACTTT	CASSPSEASGNSPLHF
TRBV19	-	-	TRBJ2-7	TGTGCCAGTGCCCAAAGCGTTTTTCAGGGGTACGAGCAGTACTTC	CASAQSVFQGYEQYF
TRBV5-1	-	few	TRBJ1-3	TGCGCCAGCAGCTTGGCGGTCTCTGGAAACACCATATATTTT	CASSLAVSGNTIYF
TRBV25-1	-	-	TRBJ1-3	TGTGCCAGCAGTGAATACGCGGGAGGGGGCTCTGGAAACACCATATATTTT	CASSEYAGGGSGNTIYF
TRBV5-1	-	once	TRBJ1-5	TGCGCCAGCAGCCCACGGGGGGGAGGCAATCAGCCCCAGCATTTT	CASSPRGGGNQPQHF
TRBV3-1/TRBV3-2	TRBD2	-	TRBJ2-3	TGTGCCAGCAGCCGGCTAGCGGGAGGGACAGATACGCAGTATTTT	CASSRLAGGTDTQYF
TRBV5-4	TRBD1	few	TRBJ2-1	TGTGCCAGCAGCAGGGGACAGGGGTACAATGAGCAGTTCTTC	CASSRGQGYNEQFF
TRBV7-2	-	-	TRBJ1-6	TGTGCCAGCAGCCCACGGGGGTCGGATTCACCCCTCCACTTT	CASSPRGSDSPLHF
TRBV18	-	-	TRBJ1-1	TGTGCCAGCTCACAGTCTAGGAACACTGAAGCTTTCTTT	CASSQSRNTEAFF
TRBV4-2	TRBD2	-	TRBJ2-7	TGTGCCAGCAGCAAGGGACTAGCGGGGAGCTACGAGCAGTACTTC	CASSKGLAGSYEQYF
TRBV28	TRBD1	-	TRBJ1-2	TGTGCCAGCAAGACAGGGAACTATGGCTACACCTTC	CASKTGNYGYTF
TRBV4-3	-	-	TRBJ1-5	TGCGCCAGCAGCCAAGCTGCGAGCAATCAGCCCCAGCATTTT	CASSQAASNQPQHF
TRBV28	TRBD1	-	TRBJ1-2	TGTGCCAGCCTCAAGACAGGGGAATATGGCTACACCTTC	CASLKTGEYGYTF
TRBV5-1	-	-	TRBJ2-5	TGCGCCAGCAGCTTGCTTTCAGAGACCCAGTACTTC	CASSLLSETQYF
TRBV28	TRBD1	few	TRBJ1-2	TGTGCCAGCAGTCTAAGGGTCCCCGGGACAGGGGGAGGCTACACCTTC	CASSLRVPGTGGGYTF
TRBV7-9	-	few	TRBJ1-4	TGTGCCAGCAGCTTGAGCGATCGATTTAGTGAAAAACTGTTTTTT	CASSLSDRFSEKLFF
TRBV6-5	-	-	TRBJ1-1	TGTGCCAGCAGCTTTACTCGAGGTGAAACTGAAGCTTTCTTT	CASSFTRGETEAFF
TRBV13	-	-	TRBJ2-2	TGTGCCAGCAGCTTAGGGCAGTACCCCACCGGGGAGCTGTTTTTT	CASSLGQYPTGELFF
TRBV2	-	-	TRBJ1-3	TGTGCCAGCACCGGGACACCCTCTGGAAACACCATATATTTT	CASTGTPSGNTIYF
TRBV5-6	TRBD2	-	TRBJ2-7	TGTGCCAGCAGCCCACTAGCGGGGCCCTACGAGCAGTACTTC	CASSPLAGPYEQYF
TRBV7-3	TRBD2	-	TRBJ2-3	TGTGCCAGCAGCCCCGGGACTAGCGTTAATACGCAGTATTTT	CASSPGTSVNTQYF
TRBV7-8	-	-	TRBJ1-6	TGTGCCAGCAGCTTATCCGGGAATACTAATTCACCCCTCCACTTT	CASSLSGNTNSPLHF
TRBV30	-	once	TRBJ1-1	TGTGCCTGGAGCCCCGCGGGAGCTCCTGGGAACACTGAAGCTTTCTTT	CAWSPAGAPGNTEAFF